This is a list of T cell receptor beta chains from one sample in a study of Graves' ophthalmopathy and Graves' hyperthyroidism. TCRdb fed the multiplex PCR reads into MiXCR, producing one record per CDR3 protein. The sample gives about 620,000 distinct CDR3 sequences, 22% of which show up once; roughly 7.4% is in the top ten. The material sequenced was peripheral blood. All receptors come from a woman between 18 and 29 years old with stable Graves' hyperthyroidism. Some clones in this sample may be carry-over from other donors' samples. Both conserved end residues are trimmed from each CDR3. The order of the fields is J gene, V gene, CDR3 protein.

j_gene: TRBJ1-2; v_gene: TRBV10-3; CDR3aa: AISESTGANYGYT
j_gene: TRBJ2-7; v_gene: TRBV7-2; CDR3aa: ASSMTVNSYEQY
j_gene: TRBJ1-1; v_gene: TRBV2; CDR3aa: ASRPNTEAF
j_gene: TRBJ2-5; v_gene: TRBV7-9; CDR3aa: ASSLVDQPFLETQY
j_gene: TRBJ1-1; v_gene: TRBV30; CDR3aa: VGGRPNTEAF
j_gene: TRBJ1-1; v_gene: TRBV28; CDR3aa: ASSFKLGGNTEAF
j_gene: TRBJ1-2; v_gene: TRBV24-1; CDR3aa: ATSDHASGQGGGYT
j_gene: TRBJ2-5; v_gene: TRBV2; CDR3aa: ASSPTSGVRETQY
j_gene: TRBJ2-7; v_gene: TRBV5-1; CDR3aa: ASGTGSTYEQY
j_gene: TRBJ1-2; v_gene: TRBV7-2; CDR3aa: ASSLTPQFNYGYT
j_gene: TRBJ1-1; v_gene: TRBV5-1; CDR3aa: ASSTAGTGSTEAF
j_gene: TRBJ2-7; v_gene: TRBV6-2/TRBV6-3; CDR3aa: ASSYSVRGVEQY
j_gene: TRBJ1-2; v_gene: TRBV12-3/TRBV12-4; CDR3aa: SSSSTGGSYGYT
j_gene: TRBJ1-5; v_gene: TRBV24-1; CDR3aa: ATSDGIQPQH
j_gene: TRBJ2-4; v_gene: TRBV28; CDR3aa: ASTSFRDRPIAKNIQY
j_gene: TRBJ1-2; v_gene: TRBV6-5; CDR3aa: ASSWGQGSGYT
j_gene: TRBJ2-7; v_gene: TRBV6-1; CDR3aa: ASRDGSSYEQY
j_gene: TRBJ1-1; v_gene: TRBV3-1; CDR3aa: ASSRGQGAF